This TCR beta chain came from a study of beta chain features in type 1 diabetes. In the study overall: Age, gender and cell yields were similar between patients and healthy donors. Study results and limitations: Diminished insertions and augmented deletions at VDJ junctions characterized type 1 diabetes patients. All four CD4+ subsets of Type 1 diabetes patients contained TCRB CDR3s that were moderately but significantly shorter.

Based on CD45RO/CCR7/CD25/CD127/CD95/CD27, CD4+ regulatory, stem cell-like memory, naive and central memory cells were sorted. All sorted populations exceeded 95% purity. Germline assignment: CDR1 SEHNR and CDR2 FQNEAQ (reference sequence). CDR3 length: 15 amino acids. Trimming cost V 1 base and J 4 bases, with 11 bases left between them. As regards this clone: Its specificity is not known.

Every isolated RNA sample was fully reverse transcribed, so sequencing captured expressed TCRB transcripts. The protocol was immunoSEQ multiplex PCR, while the TCRdb copy is restricted to in-frame clones and leaves out a portion. The sample shows a few hundred thousand clones, roughly a tenth of them seen only once. The sequence derives from a man younger than 45 with type 1 diabetes. The chain is built from TRBV7-9 and TRBJ1-3; possible D gene TRBD1, 6 bases. The sequencing sample was made of naive CD4+ T cells from blood. CDR3 in DNA: TGTGCCAGCAGCTTAGTTCCGACAGGAGGAAACACCATATATTTT. It encodes CASSLVPTGGNTIYF.